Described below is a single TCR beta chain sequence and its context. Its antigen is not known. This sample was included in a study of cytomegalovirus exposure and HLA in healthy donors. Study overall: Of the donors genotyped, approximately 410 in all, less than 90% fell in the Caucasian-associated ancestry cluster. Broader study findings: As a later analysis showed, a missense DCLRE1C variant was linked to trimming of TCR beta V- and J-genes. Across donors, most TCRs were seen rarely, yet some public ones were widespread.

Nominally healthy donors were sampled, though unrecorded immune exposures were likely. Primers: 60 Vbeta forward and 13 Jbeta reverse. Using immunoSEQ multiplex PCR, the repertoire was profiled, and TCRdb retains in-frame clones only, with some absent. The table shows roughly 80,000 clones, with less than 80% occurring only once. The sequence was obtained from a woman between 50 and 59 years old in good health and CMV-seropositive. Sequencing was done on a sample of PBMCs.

The CDR3 loop is CASSRGGPALTDTQYF. CDR3 in DNA: TGTGCCAGCAGCCGGGGGGGGCCCGCGCTCACAGATACGCAGTATTTT. The chain joins TRBV11-3 to TRBJ2-3, with 8 nucleotides matching TRBD2. Germline CDR1 reads SGHNT; CDR2 reads YENEEA. V lost 5 bases to trimming and J lost 2 bases; unmatched junction nucleotides: 9. This CDR3 region has 16 residues. The full variable domain, rest sourced from reference TRBV11-3 and TRBJ2-3, is EAGVVQSPRYKIIEKKQPVAFWCNPISGHNTLYWYLQNLGQGPELLIRYENEEAVDDSQLPKDRFSAERLKGVDSTLKIQPAELGDSAVYLCASSRGGPALTDTQYFGPGTRLTVL.